This paragraph reports one T cell receptor (beta chain). As yet, its antigen is unknown. The sample is drawn from a study of cytomegalovirus exposure and HLA in healthy donors. The donors comprised healthy bone marrow donors. Germline CDR1 is LGHNA and CDR2 is YNFKEQ. CDR3 length: 16 amino acids. J lost 0 bases, V lost 5 bases, and 7 bases had no gene match. Overall study results and limits: The likely origin of a cluster of highly shared sequence variants was a sequencing artifact. Serostatus for CMV was the only available immune exposure information. Later on, a genetic analysis was performed. It linked a missense variant in DCLRE1C with V- and J-gene trimming of TCR beta.

13 Jbeta primers and 60 Vbeta primers were used for the PCR. Sequencing used immunoSEQ multiplex PCR; TCRdb keeps in-frame clones, though not all of them. The repertoire holds about 110,000 clones, with roughly 79% as singletons. V usage is TRBV4-2 and J usage is TRBJ2-4; 7 bases map to TRBD1. The receptor's source is a woman aged 30 to 39 in good health and CMV-seronegative. The material sequenced was PBMCs. CDR3 region: CASSLDRYLAKNIQYF. CDR3 in DNA: TGTGCCAGCAGCTTGGACAGGTATTTAGCCAAAAACATTCAGTACTTC.